This TCR beta chain was sequenced for a study of blood T cells in healthy people across ages. Germline V gene sequence: CDR1 SGHRS, CDR2 YFSETQ. Germline trimming cut 5 bases from V and 8 bases from J; bases unmatched to any gene: 10. The CDR3 is 14 amino acids. Combining a sample-barcoded 5' primer with a J-beta primer mix, a second PCR ran for about 7 to 11 cycles. Each CDR3 protein gets one entry after TCRdb re-called the 5' RACE reads with MiXCR. This sample yields over 950,000 distinct CDR3 sequences, of which roughly 51% are seen a single time; around a fifth belongs to the top ten. Comments on this clonotype: Its antigen is unknown.

The study's findings and limits: Diversity of TCR beta per million T cells declined in a roughly linear way with age.

Sequencing input: blood. The chain combines TRBV5-1 with TRBJ2-1; 7 bases map to TRBD1. The source is a woman in her fifties or sixties in good health. The chain's CDR3 is CASSSTGRFDEQFF. The CDR3 DNA reads as TGCGCCAGCAGTTCGACAGGGCGGTTCGATGAGCAGTTCTTC.